These T cell receptor beta chains were read from a single sample in a study of siplizumab effects on memory and regulatory T cells. Profiling relied on immunoSEQ multiplex PCR, and the TCRdb table lists in-frame clones only, not all of them. The top ten clones hold over 1.5% of a sample with tens of thousands of clones, approximately 88% of them seen once. The sample comprised Tregs sorted from blood. These receptors were taken from a human donor in good health. The CDR3 runs from the conserved cysteine through the conserved F or W. The order of the fields is J gene, V gene, clone size, D gene, CDR3 protein, CDR3 DNA. The D gene is left open where the match is weak. Size is stated for part of the rows, as once, few or many counts, or as a class when the clone is expanded.

J: TRBJ2-7
V: TRBV30
size: -
D: TRBD2
CDR3: CAWRGGRGYEQYF
DNA: TGTGCCTGGAGGGGCGGGAGGGGGTACGAGCAGTACTTC

J: TRBJ2-7
V: TRBV30
size: -
D: -
CDR3: CAWAGAAAWEQYF
DNA: TGTGCCTGGGCGGGCGCGGCAGCTTGGGAGCAGTACTTC

J: TRBJ2-2
V: TRBV6-1
size: -
D: TRBD2
CDR3: CASSGLAGAGGELFF
DNA: TGTGCCAGCAGTGGGCTAGCGGGAGCGGGCGGGGAGCTGTTTTTT

J: TRBJ2-7
V: TRBV4-2
size: -
D: TRBD2
CDR3: CASSQGTSGIYEQYF
DNA: TGTGCCAGCAGCCAAGGGACTAGCGGGATCTACGAGCAGTACTTC

J: TRBJ2-5
V: TRBV5-4
size: -
D: -
CDR3: CASSLRGSTELQETQYF
DNA: TGTGCCAGCAGCTTGAGAGGGTCCACGGAGCTACAAGAGACCCAGTACTTC

J: TRBJ2-3
V: TRBV28
size: -
D: TRBD1
CDR3: CASSRPGQKISTDTQYF
DNA: TGTGCCAGCAGCCGACCGGGACAGAAAATTAGCACAGATACGCAGTATTTT

J: TRBJ1-1
V: TRBV5-8
size: medium-sized
D: -
CDR3: CASSRTGNTEAFF
DNA: TGTGCCAGCAGCAGGACGGGGAACACTGAAGCTTTCTTT

J: TRBJ2-7
V: TRBV10-3
size: -
D: -
CDR3: CAISEVREQYF
DNA: TGTGCCATCAGTGAAGTCCGCGAGCAGTACTTC

J: TRBJ2-7
V: TRBV7-8
size: -
D: -
CDR3: CASSFLGGYSGEQYF
DNA: TGTGCCAGCAGCTTTCTTGGAGGCTACTCGGGGGAGCAGTACTTC

J: TRBJ2-6
V: TRBV11-3
size: few
D: -
CDR3: CASSFAQGEAGANVLTF
DNA: TGTGCCAGCAGCTTCGCACAGGGAGAAGCTGGGGCCAACGTCCTGACTTTC

J: TRBJ1-4
V: TRBV9
size: -
D: -
CDR3: CASSVTVDEKLFF
DNA: TGTGCCAGCAGCGTAACCGTGGATGAAAAACTGTTTTTT

J: TRBJ2-3
V: TRBV6-5
size: -
D: -
CDR3: CASSPTVATDTQYF
DNA: TGTGCCAGCAGTCCGACAGTCGCAACAGATACGCAGTATTTT

J: TRBJ2-1
V: TRBV11-3
size: -
D: -
CDR3: CASSNARNGGNKQFF
DNA: TGTGCCAGCAGCAACGCCCGAAACGGGGGAAACAAACAGTTCTTC

J: TRBJ2-7
V: TRBV4-1
size: few
D: -
CDR3: CASSQDRTLSSYEQYF
DNA: TGCGCCAGCAGCCAAGATAGGACGTTAAGCTCCTACGAGCAGTACTTC

J: TRBJ2-4
V: TRBV5-1
size: -
D: -
CDR3: CASSWGGARAKNIQYF
DNA: TGCGCCAGCAGCTGGGGGGGCGCGAGGGCCAAAAACATTCAGTACTTC

J: TRBJ1-5
V: TRBV28
size: -
D: -
CDR3: CASLLGSRRNQPQHF
DNA: TGTGCCAGCCTCCTGGGGTCCCGACGGAATCAGCCCCAGCATTTT

J: TRBJ2-1
V: TRBV5-5
size: -
D: -
CDR3: CASREILRSWGEQFF
DNA: TGTGCCAGCAGGGAAATATTACGATCCTGGGGTGAGCAGTTCTTC

J: TRBJ2-7
V: TRBV29-1
size: -
D: TRBD1
CDR3: CSATTGKLSYEQYF
DNA: TGCAGCGCTACGACAGGGAAGTTGTCCTACGAGCAGTACTTC

J: TRBJ2-3
V: TRBV5-1
size: -
D: TRBD2
CDR3: CASSLDLAGDTQYF
DNA: TGCGCCAGCAGCTTGGATCTAGCGGGAGATACGCAGTATTTT

J: TRBJ1-3
V: TRBV7-9
size: once
D: -
CDR3: CASSFGGTSSGNTIYF
DNA: TGTGCCAGCAGCTTCGGGGGCACGAGCTCTGGAAACACCATATATTTT

J: TRBJ2-7
V: TRBV5-1
size: -
D: -
CDR3: CASSFRDGSYEQYF
DNA: TGCGCCAGCAGCTTTCGGGACGGATCCTACGAGCAGTACTTC

J: TRBJ2-5
V: TRBV6-1
size: -
D: TRBD2
CDR3: CASSGALAGETQYF
DNA: TGTGCCAGCAGTGGGGCACTAGCGGGAGAGACCCAGTACTTC

J: TRBJ2-2
V: TRBV29-1
size: -
D: -
CDR3: CSGVRDRNTGELFF
DNA: TGCAGCGGGGTACGGGACCGAAACACCGGGGAGCTGTTTTTT

J: TRBJ1-5
V: TRBV19
size: -
D: -
CDR3: CASMGARIGQPQHF
DNA: TGTGCCAGTATGGGGGCGCGGATAGGACAGCCCCAGCATTTT

J: TRBJ2-7
V: TRBV15
size: -
D: TRBD1
CDR3: CATSRDRWDRVSYEQYF
DNA: TGTGCCACCAGCAGAGATCGTTGGGACAGGGTTTCCTACGAGCAGTACTTC

J: TRBJ1-3
V: TRBV10-3
size: -
D: TRBD1
CDR3: CATHGQGHSGNTIYF
DNA: TGTGCCACCCACGGACAGGGCCACTCTGGAAACACCATATATTTT

J: TRBJ2-1
V: TRBV12-5
size: -
D: TRBD2
CDR3: CASTGTSDYNEQFF
DNA: TGTGCTAGTACCGGGACTAGCGACTACAATGAGCAGTTCTTC

J: TRBJ1-2
V: TRBV5-8
size: -
D: -
CDR3: CASRNYGYTF
DNA: TGTGCCAGCAGGAACTATGGCTACACCTTC

J: TRBJ2-3
V: TRBV11-3
size: -
D: -
CDR3: CASSFRTGTDTQYF
DNA: TGTGCCAGCAGCTTCCGAACCGGCACAGATACGCAGTATTTT

J: TRBJ1-1
V: TRBV7-6
size: -
D: TRBD1
CDR3: CASSPVGQAHTEAFF
DNA: TGTGCCAGCAGCCCCGTGGGACAGGCTCACACTGAAGCTTTCTTT

J: TRBJ1-3
V: TRBV5-4
size: few
D: -
CDR3: CASSSDSSGNTIYF
DNA: TGTGCCAGCAGCTCCGACAGCTCTGGAAACACCATATATTTT